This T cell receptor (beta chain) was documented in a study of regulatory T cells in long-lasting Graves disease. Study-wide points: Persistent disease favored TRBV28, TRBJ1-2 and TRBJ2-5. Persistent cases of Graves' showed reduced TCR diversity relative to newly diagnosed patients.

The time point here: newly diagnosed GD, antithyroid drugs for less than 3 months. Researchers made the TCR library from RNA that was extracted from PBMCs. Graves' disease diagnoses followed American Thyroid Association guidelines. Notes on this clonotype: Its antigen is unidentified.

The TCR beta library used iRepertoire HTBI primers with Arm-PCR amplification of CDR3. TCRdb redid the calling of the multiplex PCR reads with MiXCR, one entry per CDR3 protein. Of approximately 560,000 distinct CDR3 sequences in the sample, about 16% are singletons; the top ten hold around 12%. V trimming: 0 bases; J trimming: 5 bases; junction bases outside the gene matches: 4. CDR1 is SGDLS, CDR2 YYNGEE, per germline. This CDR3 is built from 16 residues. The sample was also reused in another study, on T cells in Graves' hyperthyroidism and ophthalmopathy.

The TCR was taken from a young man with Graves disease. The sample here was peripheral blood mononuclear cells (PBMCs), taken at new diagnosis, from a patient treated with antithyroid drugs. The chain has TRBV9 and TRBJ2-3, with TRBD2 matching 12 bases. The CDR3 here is CASSVGLAGAKDTQYF. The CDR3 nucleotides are TGTGCCAGCAGCGTAGGACTAGCGGGAGCTAAAGATACGCAGTATTTT.